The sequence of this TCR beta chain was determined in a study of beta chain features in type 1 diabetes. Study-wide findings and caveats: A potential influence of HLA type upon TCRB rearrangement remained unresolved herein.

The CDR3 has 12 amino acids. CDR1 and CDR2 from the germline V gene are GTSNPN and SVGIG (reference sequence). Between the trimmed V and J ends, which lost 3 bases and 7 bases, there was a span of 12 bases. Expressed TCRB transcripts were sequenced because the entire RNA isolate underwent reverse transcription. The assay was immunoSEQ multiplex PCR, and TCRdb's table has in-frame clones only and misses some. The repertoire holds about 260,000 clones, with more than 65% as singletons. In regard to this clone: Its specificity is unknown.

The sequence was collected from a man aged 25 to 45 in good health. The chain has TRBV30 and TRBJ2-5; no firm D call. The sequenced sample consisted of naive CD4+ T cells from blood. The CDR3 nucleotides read TGTGCCTGGAGCGGAAGTGGGCTGACCCAGTACTTC. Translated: CAWSGSGLTQYF.